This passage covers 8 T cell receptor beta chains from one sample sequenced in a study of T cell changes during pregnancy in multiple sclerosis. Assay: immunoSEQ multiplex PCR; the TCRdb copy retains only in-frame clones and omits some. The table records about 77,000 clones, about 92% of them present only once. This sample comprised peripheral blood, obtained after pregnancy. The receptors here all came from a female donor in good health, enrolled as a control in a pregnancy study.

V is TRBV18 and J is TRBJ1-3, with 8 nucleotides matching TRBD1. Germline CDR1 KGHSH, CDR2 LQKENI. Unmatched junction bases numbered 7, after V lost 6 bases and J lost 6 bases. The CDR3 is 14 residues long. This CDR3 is CASSPDRVANTIYF. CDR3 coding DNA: TGTGCCAGCTCGCCGGACAGGGTCGCAAACACCATATATTTT.

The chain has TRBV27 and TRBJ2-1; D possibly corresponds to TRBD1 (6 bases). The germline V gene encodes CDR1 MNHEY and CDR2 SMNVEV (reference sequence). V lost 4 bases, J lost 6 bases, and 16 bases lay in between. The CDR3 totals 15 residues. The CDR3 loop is CASSSTGKGVNEQFF. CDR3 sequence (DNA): TGTGCCAGCAGTTCAACAGGGAAGGGAGTCAATGAGCAGTTCTTC.

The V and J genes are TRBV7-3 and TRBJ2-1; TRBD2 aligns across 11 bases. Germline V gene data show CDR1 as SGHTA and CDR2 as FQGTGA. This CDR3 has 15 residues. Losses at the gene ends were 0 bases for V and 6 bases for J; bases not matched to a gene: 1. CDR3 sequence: CASSLTTSGSNEQFF. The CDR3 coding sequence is TGTGCCAGCAGCTTAACTACTAGCGGGAGCAATGAGCAGTTCTTC.

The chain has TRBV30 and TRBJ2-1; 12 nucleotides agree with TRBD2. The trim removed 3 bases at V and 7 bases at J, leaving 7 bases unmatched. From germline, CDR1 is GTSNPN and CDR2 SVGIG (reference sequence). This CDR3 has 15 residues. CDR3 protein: CAWSPGLAGFNEQFF. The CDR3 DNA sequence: TGTGCCTGGAGCCCGGGACTAGCGGGTTTTAATGAGCAGTTCTTC.

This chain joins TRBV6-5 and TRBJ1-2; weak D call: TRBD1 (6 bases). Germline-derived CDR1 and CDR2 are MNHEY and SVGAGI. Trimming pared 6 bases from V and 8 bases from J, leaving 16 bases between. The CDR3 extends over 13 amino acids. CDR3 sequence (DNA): TGTGCCAGCAGCCGAGACAGGTCCCGCGGCTACACCTTC. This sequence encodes CASSRDRSRGYTF.

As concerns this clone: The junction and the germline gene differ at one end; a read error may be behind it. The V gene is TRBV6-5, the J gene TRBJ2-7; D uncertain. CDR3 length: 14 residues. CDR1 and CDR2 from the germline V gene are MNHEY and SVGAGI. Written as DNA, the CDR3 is TGTGCAAGCACTGATCCATGGCAACCCTACGAGCAGTACTTC. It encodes CASTDPWQPYEQYF.

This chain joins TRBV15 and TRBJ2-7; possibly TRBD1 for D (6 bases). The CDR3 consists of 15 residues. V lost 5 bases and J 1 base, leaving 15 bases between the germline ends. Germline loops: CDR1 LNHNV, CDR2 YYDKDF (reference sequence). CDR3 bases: TGTGCCACCAGCGCGATGGGGGACACGTCCTACGAGCAGTACTTC. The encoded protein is CATSAMGDTSYEQYF.

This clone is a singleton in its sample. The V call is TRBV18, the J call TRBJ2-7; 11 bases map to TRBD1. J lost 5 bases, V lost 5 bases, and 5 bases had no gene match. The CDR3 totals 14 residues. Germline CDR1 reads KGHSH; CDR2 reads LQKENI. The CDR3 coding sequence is TGTGCCAGCTCATGGGGACAGGGGGGCGACGAGCAGTACTTC. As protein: CASSWGQGGDEQYF.